Below, 8 T cell receptor beta chains from the same sample are listed, as sequenced in a study of T cells in Graves' hyperthyroidism and ophthalmopathy. The source material, RNA transcripts, was used to amplify TCR beta CDR3 regions. Using the HTBI primer set, a first-round RT-PCR was run on the TCR CDR3. TCRdb reprocessed the multiplex PCR reads with MiXCR, giving one entry per CDR3 protein. The top ten clones hold 8.9% of a sample with 750,000 to 900,000 distinct CDR3 sequences, around 39% of them seen once. The material sequenced was blood. Receptors originate from a man between 18 and 35 years old with Graves' hyperthyroidism.

Of note for this clonotype: A much larger clone sits a single nucleotide away, making a read error possible. The chain joins TRBV7-2 to TRBJ2-7; TRBD1 aligns across 10 bases. The CDR3 totals 13 residues. Germline V gene data show CDR1 as SGHTA and CDR2 as FQGNSA. After removal of 5 bases from V and 5 bases from J, the junction contained 3 bases not matched to a gene. Here the CDR3 DNA reads TGTGCCAGCAGCCGGGGACAGGGGAACGAGCAGTACTTC. Translation: CASSRGQGNEQYF. Full variable domain (remainder filled in from reference TRBV7-2 and TRBJ2-7): GAGVSQSPSNKVTEKGKDVELRCDPISGHTALYWYRQSLGQGLEFLIYFQGNSAPDKSGLPSDRFSAERTGGSVSTLTIQRTQQEDSAVYLCASSRGQGNEQYFGPGTRLTVT.

The gene calls are TRBV5-1 and TRBJ1-5, with TRBD1 matching 12 bases. Germline assignment: CDR1 SGHRS and CDR2 YFSETQ. CDR3 length: 16 residues. The trim removed 6 bases at V and 1 base at J, leaving 5 bases unmatched. The CDR3 protein is CASIRDRGLSNQPQHF. The CDR3 DNA reads TGCGCCAGCATCCGGGACAGGGGGCTGAGCAATCAGCCCCAGCATTTT.

In its sample, this clonotype was seen many times. This chain connects TRBV7-9 to TRBJ1-1, with D maybe TRBD1 (5 bases). CDR3 length equals 12 residues. Trimming took off 5 bases at V and 6 bases at J, with 10 bases between the two ends. The germline CDR1 and CDR2 sequences are SEHNR and FQNEAQ (reference sequence). CDR3 amino acids: CASSHRWSEAFF. In DNA form, the CDR3 reads TGTGCCAGCAGCCACAGGTGGTCTGAAGCTTTCTTT. The full variable domain, with the rest looked up from reference TRBV7-9 and TRBJ1-1, is DTGVSQNPRHKITKRGQNVTFRCDPISEHNRLYWYRQTLGQGPEFLTYFQNEAQLEKSRLLSDRFSAERPKGSFSTLEIQRTEQGDSAMYLCASSHRWSEAFFGQGTRLTVV.

Note on this clonotype: A junction boundary mismatches the germline segment, possibly from a read error. V usage is TRBV5-1 and J usage is TRBJ2-7; TRBD2 is a possible D gene (6 bases). CDR1 is SGHRS and CDR2 is YFSETQ in the germline V gene. This CDR3 spans 15 amino acids. The CDR3, as DNA: TGTGCCAGCAGCTTGGGGGGTGAGCGGAACTACGAGCAGTACTTC. It codes for CASSLGGERNYEQYF.

This clonotype has just a few counts. The chain links TRBV20-1 to TRBJ1-3; D gene ambiguous. CDR3 length: 14 residues. Trimming removed 5 bases at V and 0 bases at J, with 11 bases between. Germline CDR1 and CDR2: DFQATT and SNEGSKA (reference sequence). Written as DNA, the CDR3 is TGCAGTGCTGCCACACTTATCTCTGGAAACACCATATATTTT. It codes for CSAATLISGNTIYF.

Details on this clonotype: A much larger clone sits a single nucleotide away, making a read error possible. The chain's CDR3 is CANSTGFTIYF. Here the CDR3 DNA reads TGTGCCAACAGTACAGGGTTCACCATATATTTT. V gene TRBV7-9 combines with J gene TRBJ1-3; the D gene is possibly TRBD1 (6 bases). Trimming shortened V by 10 bases and J by 9 bases, and 13 bases separated the two germline ends. CDR3 size: 11 residues. Germline V CDR1 and CDR2: SEHNR, FQNEAQ (reference sequence).

The chain carries TRBV9 and TRBJ2-3; no definite D call. In germline, CDR1 is SGDLS, CDR2 YYNGEE. The CDR3 runs 14 residues. Trimming stripped 0 bases from V and 2 bases from J, with 7 bases between. The DNA for the CDR3 is TGTGCCAGCAGCGTAGACGGTACCACAGATACGCAGTATTTT. This encodes CASSVDGTTDTQYF.

This clonotype was seen only a few times. This rearrangement joins TRBV7-2 to TRBJ2-3; TRBD2 aligns across 13 bases. Germline V CDR1 and CDR2: SGHTA, FQGNSA. Trimming at V came to 5 bases and at J to 6 bases, leaving 5 bases not matched to a gene. This CDR3 is built from 15 residues. CDR3 amino acids: CASSGSTSGRDTQYF. In nucleotides, the CDR3 is TGTGCCAGCAGCGGCTCGACTAGCGGGAGGGATACGCAGTATTTT.